The 30 T cell receptor beta chains in this list originate from one sample, sequenced in a study of human T cells and chemical hapten exposure. TCRdb re-called the RACE reads with MiXCR, one entry per CDR3 protein. The repertoire consists of more than 70,000 distinct CDR3 sequences, with about 8.8% occurring once and the leading ten covering roughly 3.1%. Time point noted: healthy volunteer bleed at 2 weeks. The authors extracted total RNA from unfractionated whole blood. Specimen: whole blood. These receptors were taken from a female donor in good health. Some clones in this sample may be carry-over from other donors' samples.

The chain links TRBV20-1 to TRBJ2-3; 8 bases agree with TRBD2. From germline, CDR1 is DFQATT and CDR2 SNEGSKA (reference sequence). J was trimmed by 0 bases and V by 4 bases; bases with no gene match: 3. CDR3 length: 14 amino acids. CDR3: CSATSGPSTDTQYF. DNA for the CDR3: TGCAGTGCTACTAGCGGGCCTAGCACAGATACGCAGTATTTT.

Concerning this clonotype itself: Given a much more abundant clone one base away, this may be a read error. This chain connects TRBV6-4 to TRBJ2-2; D is perhaps TRBD2 (6 bases). Germline values: CDR1 MRHNA, CDR2 SNTAGT. This CDR3 has 14 residues. The CDR3 sequence is CASSDSSNTGGLFF. CDR3 nucleotides: TGTGCCAGCAGTGACTCCAGCAACACCGGGGGGCTGTTTTTT.

The chain combines TRBV10-3 with TRBJ2-2, with no clear D. V lost 6 bases to trimming and J lost 1 base, with 15 bases between them. Germline CDR1 and CDR2: ENHRY and SYGVKD. CDR3 size: 16 residues. The CDR3 loop is CAISSGPDKNTGELFF. CDR3 sequence (DNA): TGTGCCATCAGCTCCGGACCGGATAAGAACACCGGGGAGCTGTTTTTT.

This rearrangement joins TRBV2 to TRBJ1-2; 9 bases line up with TRBD1. Germline loops: CDR1 SNHLY, CDR2 FYNNEI. V lost 6 bases, J lost 7 bases, and 6 bases stayed unmatched. CDR3 size: 13 residues. The CDR3 sequence is CASSPGQGFGYTF. The CDR3 nucleotides read TGTGCCAGCAGCCCGGGACAGGGCTTTGGCTACACCTTC.

This clonotype came up a few times. This rearrangement joins TRBV28 to TRBJ2-7; TRBD1 agrees at 9 bases. This CDR3 comprises 16 residues. Per the germline V gene, CDR1 is MDHEN and CDR2 is SYDVKM. The V and J ends lost 1 base and 1 base, in that order; junction bases with no gene match: 5. This chain's CDR3 is CASSLLGQGRSYEQYF. The CDR3 nucleotides read TGTGCCAGCAGTTTATTGGGACAGGGTCGGTCCTACGAGCAGTACTTC.

V is TRBV28 and J is TRBJ2-7, with 8 positions matching TRBD1. This CDR3 contains 15 residues. Germline CDR1 is MDHEN and CDR2 is SYDVKM. V shed 5 bases, J shed 2 bases, and the junction held 8 bases outside the gene matches. CDR3 DNA sequence: TGTGCCAGCAGTCCTCCGGGACAGGAGACCTACGAGCAGTACTTC. Translation: CASSPPGQETYEQYF.

The sample holds a few counts of this clonotype. The J gene is TRBJ2-7, the V gene TRBV28; weak D call: TRBD1 (6 bases). The CDR3 runs to 15 residues. Germline values: CDR1 MDHEN, CDR2 SYDVKM. Trimming cost V 2 bases and J 3 bases, with 14 bases left between them. The CDR3 coding sequence is TGTGCCAGCAGTTTAGGGGCAGGGGTCTTCTACGAGCAGTACTTC. It translates to CASSLGAGVFYEQYF.

The rearrangement joins TRBV9 to TRBJ1-1; D call uncertain. Germline CDR1 and CDR2: SGDLS and YYNGEE. The V end lost 6 bases, the J end lost 0 bases, and 9 bases lay between the germline ends. The CDR3 spans 13 residues. In DNA, the CDR3 is TGTGCCAGCAAAGGGCTGATGAACACTGAAGCTTTCTTT. Its translation is CASKGLMNTEAFF.

V usage is TRBV28 and J usage is TRBJ2-1; 10 nucleotides align to TRBD2. The CDR3 covers 15 residues. Germline V CDR1 and CDR2: MDHEN, SYDVKM. The ends lost 2 bases at V and 8 bases at J; junction bases unmatched: 6. CDR3 protein: CASSLIAGGKDEQFF. The CDR3 DNA is TGTGCCAGCAGTTTAATAGCGGGAGGTAAGGATGAGCAGTTCTTC.

The rearrangement uses TRBV9 and TRBJ2-5; perhaps TRBD1 as D (6 bases). This CDR3 has 14 residues. Trimming took 0 bases from V and 2 from J, leaving 8 bases between them. Germline V lookup: CDR1 SGDLS, CDR2 YYNGEE. Here the CDR3 reads CASSVDREQETQYF. The DNA of the CDR3 is TGTGCCAGCAGCGTAGACAGGGAACAAGAGACCCAGTACTTC.

The rearrangement links TRBV12-3 or TRBV12-4 to TRBJ2-1; 8 bases are shared with TRBD2. The CDR3 sequence is 16 residues long. V shed 1 base, J shed 5 bases, and the junction held 7 bases outside the gene matches. The CDR3 reads CASSLVVGRVNNEQFF. CDR3 nucleotide sequence: TGTGCCAGCAGTTTAGTAGTCGGGAGGGTTAACAATGAGCAGTTCTTC.

A few counts support this clonotype. The gene calls are TRBV7-9 and TRBJ2-2; D remains ambiguous. The germline V and J ends were trimmed by 4 bases and 5 bases, with 8 bases remaining between them. Germline CDR1 is SEHNR and CDR2 is FQNEAQ (reference sequence). The CDR3 contains 13 residues. CDR3 bases: TGTGCCAGCAGCTACGACTGGACCGGGGAGCTGTTTTTT. Its translation: CASSYDWTGELFF.

This clonotype has just a few counts. The rearrangement uses TRBV5-6 and TRBJ1-2; D remains unclear. Trimming shortened V by 0 bases and J by 4 bases, and 16 bases separated the two germline ends. This CDR3 has 16 residues. The V gene's germline CDR1 is SGHDT and CDR2 YYEEEE. The CDR3 protein is CASSLALGPPGYGYTF. The CDR3 coding sequence is TGTGCCAGCAGCTTGGCCCTTGGCCCGCCAGGCTATGGCTACACCTTC.

This clonotype occurred once. One end of the junction is discordant with germline, which a read error may explain. This sequence joins TRBV5-1 and TRBJ2-5; either TRBD1 or TRBD2 may fit D (6 bases each). The V gene's germline CDR1 is SGHRS and CDR2 YFSETQ. The CDR3 contains 15 residues. The DNA for the CDR3 is TGCGCCAGCAGCTTTGGGGGGCAAAGACAAGAGACCCAGGACTTC. Translating it yields CASSFGGQRQETQDF. Filled out from reference TRBV5-1 and TRBJ2-5, the complete variable domain reads KAGVTQTPRYLIKTRGQQVTLSCSPISGHRSVSWYQQTPGQGLQFLFEYFSETQRNKGNFPGRFSGRQFSNSRSEMNVSTLELGDSALYLCASSFGGQRQETQDFGPGTRLLVL.

This chain connects TRBV28 to TRBJ2-7, with D possibly TRBD1 on 5 matching bases. From germline, CDR1 is MDHEN and CDR2 SYDVKM. The V and J ends lost 3 bases and 9 bases respectively, with 9 bases between them. The CDR3 extends over 11 amino acids. CDR3 amino acids: CASSLGRVQYF. The CDR3 bases are TGTGCCAGCAGTTTGGGGCGCGTGCAGTACTTC.

This clonotype was seen only a few times. The V gene is TRBV20-1, the J gene TRBJ2-7; 12 nucleotides line up with TRBD2. CDR3 size: 14 residues. Looked up from germline, CDR1 is DFQATT and CDR2 is SNEGSKA (reference sequence). The V and J ends lost 6 bases and 3 bases, in that order; junction bases with no gene match: 6. Here the CDR3 reads CSAPTSGSDYEQYF. The CDR3 coding sequence is TGCAGTGCGCCGACTAGCGGGAGCGACTACGAGCAGTACTTC.

This clonotype was seen at least ten times. The genes are TRBV5-1 and TRBJ2-1; D might be TRBD1 (6 bases). CDR3 length equals 14 residues. Trimming removed 3 bases at V and 1 base at J, with 8 bases between. Per the germline V gene, CDR1 is SGHRS and CDR2 is YFSETQ. This CDR3 is CASSYDRSYNEQFF. The CDR3 coding sequence is TGCGCCAGCAGCTACGACAGGTCCTACAATGAGCAGTTCTTC.

This clonotype was picked up many times. Here the CDR3 DNA reads TGTGCCAGCAGTTACTCTGGCCAGCTTGGGGCCAACGTCCTGACTTTC. Amino acids: CASSYSGQLGANVLTF. V usage is TRBV6-6 and J usage is TRBJ2-6; D remains unclear. V lost 0 bases to trimming and J lost 3 bases, with 9 bases between them. CDR3 size: 16 residues. Germline CDR1 MNHNY, CDR2 SVGAGI (reference sequence).

This clonotype was seen many times. The CDR3: CASSSLLAGGPDEQFF. CDR3 nucleotide sequence: TGTGCCAGCAGCTCACTACTAGCGGGAGGGCCGGATGAGCAGTTCTTC. The rearrangement links TRBV7-9 to TRBJ2-1; 13 nucleotides line up with TRBD2. Germline V gene data show CDR1 as SEHNR and CDR2 as FQNEAQ (reference sequence). This CDR3 has 16 amino acids. Unmatched junction bases numbered 8, after V lost 4 bases and J lost 8 bases.

The CDR3 coding sequence is TGTGCCAGCAGTGCCCTAACAAGGTATAGCAATCAGCCCCAGCATTTT. It specifies CASSALTRYSNQPQHF. The rearrangement links TRBV6-4 to TRBJ1-5; no reliable D call. The germline V and J ends were trimmed by 4 bases and 0 bases, with 13 bases remaining between them. The CDR3 consists of 16 residues. Germline loops: CDR1 MRHNA, CDR2 SNTAGT.

Ten or more counts support this clonotype. The chain couples TRBV20-1 to TRBJ1-5, with D possibly TRBD1 on 5 matching bases. The CDR3 has 12 amino acids. Deletions cut 8 bases from V and 2 bases from J, with 10 bases between. The germline V gene encodes CDR1 DFQATT and CDR2 SNEGSKA (reference sequence). Here the CDR3 reads CSLRGGNQPQHF. CDR3 in DNA: TGCAGTCTAAGGGGAGGCAATCAGCCCCAGCATTTT.

For this clonotype: A much bigger clone sits one base away, suggesting this may be a read error. The chain recombines TRBV28 with TRBJ1-5, with D possibly matching TRBD1 (5 bases). The CDR3 extends over 15 amino acids. Germline V gene data show CDR1 as MDHEN and CDR2 as SYDVKM. Trimming shortened V by 7 bases and J by 4 bases, and 17 bases separated the two germline ends. The CDR3 region has the DNA TGTGCCAGCATCGGAGGAAGGGGCTGGAATCAGCCCCAGCATTTT. This codes for CASIGGRGWNQPQHF.

V is TRBV7-9 and J is TRBJ1-2; tentative D call: TRBD1 (5 bases). Trimming pared 1 base from V and 8 bases from J, leaving 11 bases between. In germline, CDR1 is SEHNR, CDR2 FQNEAQ (reference sequence). The CDR3 covers 13 residues. The CDR3 DNA sequence: TGTGCCAGCAGCTTAGGTGGGAACAGGGGCTACACCTTC. This codes for CASSLGGNRGYTF.

Only a few counts were recorded for this clonotype. The V gene is TRBV28, the J gene TRBJ2-1; D is unresolved. This CDR3 spans 14 amino acids. V was cut by 5 bases and J by 6 bases, with 14 bases left in between. The V gene's germline CDR1 is MDHEN and CDR2 SYDVKM. The CDR3 sequence is CASSPSGTRNEQFF. The CDR3 bases are TGTGCCAGCAGTCCCTCGGGCACCCGCAATGAGCAGTTCTTC.

This clonotype was detected many times. This chain uses TRBV12-5 with TRBJ1-3; D is perhaps TRBD1 (6 bases). Germline-derived CDR1 and CDR2 are LGHNT and FRNRAP. The CDR3 totals 13 residues. Trimming took off 8 bases at V and 6 bases at J, with 14 bases between the two ends. CDR3 DNA sequence: TGTGCTAGTTCGGGGGCTGGAGTAAACACCATATATTTT. Its protein is CASSGAGVNTIYF.

In this sample, this clonotype turned up many times. This sequence joins TRBV20-1 and TRBJ2-3; TRBD2 agrees at 8 bases. J lost 0 bases, V lost 2 bases, and 7 bases had no gene match. Per germline, CDR1 DFQATT and CDR2 SNEGSKA (reference sequence). The CDR3 has 16 amino acids. The CDR3 spells CSARPLAVISTDTQYF. The CDR3, as DNA: TGCAGTGCTAGACCACTAGCGGTTATTAGCACAGATACGCAGTATTTT.

This clonotype was recorded at least ten times. This rearrangement joins TRBV3-1 to TRBJ1-1; tentatively, D is TRBD1 (5 bases). This CDR3 is 13 amino acids long. V lost 10 bases and J lost 0, with 12 bases in between. Germline V gives CDR1 LGHDT, CDR2 YNNKEL (reference sequence). The CDR3 coding sequence is TGTGCCACTGGGGCAGAGATGAACACTGAAGCTTTCTTT. Amino acid sequence: CATGAEMNTEAFF.

Only a few counts were recorded for this clonotype. J is TRBJ1-1 and V is TRBV29-1; 8 nucleotides line up with TRBD1. V was pared by 2 bases and J by 0 bases, with 14 bases of the junction left unmatched. Per germline, CDR1 SQVTM and CDR2 ANQGSEA. The CDR3 extends over 18 amino acids. CDR3 coding DNA: TGCAGCGTTGAAAAGAGGACAGGGAAGTTGGGGATGAACACTGAAGCTTTCTTT. Translated, it gives CSVEKRTGKLGMNTEAFF.

In this sample, this clonotype turned up many times. The rearrangement uses TRBV7-9 and TRBJ2-5; D not resolved. The CDR3 spans 14 residues. Trimming shortened V by 4 bases and J by 7 bases, and 16 bases separated the two germline ends. From germline, CDR1 is SEHNR and CDR2 FQNEAQ (reference sequence). This CDR3 reads CASSSYWAMGTQYF. DNA of the CDR3: TGTGCCAGCAGCTCTTACTGGGCCATGGGGACCCAGTACTTC.

This clonotype was seen more than once but under ten times. V and J are TRBV6-5 and TRBJ2-1; TRBD2 is a possible D gene (6 bases). V lost 2 bases and J 4 bases, leaving 12 bases between the germline ends. Germline values: CDR1 MNHEY, CDR2 SVGAGI. The CDR3 sequence is 15 residues long. The CDR3 reads CASSYDGSLYNEQFF. CDR3 nucleotides: TGTGCCAGCAGTTACGACGGGAGTTTATACAATGAGCAGTTCTTC.